This TCR beta chain stems from a study of long-term antiretroviral therapy in people with HIV (dated by TCRdb to between 2021 and 2023). In terms of the full investigation: The earliest samples were collected roughly a decade before the 2015 WHO recommendation for immediate ART, at a time when ART was usually postponed until CD4 counts fell. This retrospective serial study examined whether starting ART and sustained HIV suppression were associated with changes in the composition and diversity of the TRB repertoire in peripheral blood. From over 25 adults with confirmed HIV infection, the cohort provided around 180 cryopreserved PBMC samples, gathered serially across a mean of approximately six years (range 1-12). Eleven of the 30 participants with HIV were female. No cross-contamination during QIAcube processing was seen in test extractions of a monoclonal T-cell line run alongside 25 to 35 polyclonal samples.

Beyond this particular receptor, the publication reports: Because pre-ART samples had limited cell numbers, unsorted PBMC were profiled rather than sorted CD4+ and CD8+ T cells. Samples dated from the mid-2000s to the late 2010s, and the ART regimens used may be less effective than current ones. Compared with controls, HIV repertoires had narrower CDR3 length ranges, and the network structure pointed to an antigen-experienced repertoire that shifted only slightly toward naive after ART. Expanded TRB clones identified before ART initiation dominated the repertoire at all time points, although this dominance fluctuated and declined in many PLHIV after ART. ART initiation was associated with a significant increase in TRB diversity, but diversity stayed significantly below transplant donor controls even after long-term ART. Inferences about post-ART repertoire changes were limited because no data were available on ART adherence, viral resistance or therapy changes. Owing to limited PBMC availability, only the TCR beta chain was sequenced, without alpha chain pairing.

To be included, a participant needed at least one PBMC sample from before ART initiation plus at least two post-ART samples. Treatment was received in the United States of America by all participants with HIV. Before DNA extraction, cryopreserved samples of about 1-11 million PBMC were thawed and then washed. At the time of the earliest PBMC sample, participants with HIV were aged between about 23 and 55 years. PBMC samples were contributed by each participant from 1-4 timepoints before ART initiation and 2-8 timepoints after ART initiation, with a median of 7 samples. For every participant, serial HIV viral load, CD4+ T-cell count, ART history and demographic data were obtained. Genomic DNA was extracted from unsorted PBMC with a Qiagen kit on a QIAcube, processed in batches of 12 samples. The immunoSEQ hsTCRB v3.0 assay was used at survey level resolution for TRB variable region sequencing. The target sequencing depth for TRB was about 40,000-55,000 T-cell genomes per sample. An Illumina MiSeq with a v3 150-cycle kit was used to sequence the pooled TRB libraries. The authors' pipeline ran thus. Repertoire analysis was run in R within a reproducible Nextflow workflow that covered QC, data transformation and analysis. LymphoSeq2, an R package for exploring AIRR-Seq data, was used to implement the custom analyses. A handful of samples that yielded fewer than 5000 total TRB sequences were excluded, so that some 190 HIV repertoires were analyzed. Among the approximately 180 retained HIV repertoires, approximately 57 were collected before ART initiation and roughly 130 were collected after ART initiation. Repertoires were downsampled to 5000 TRB nucleotide sequences, with summary statistics averaged over 100 downsampling iterations. The analysis kept only TRB sequences whose CDR3 regions were at least seven amino acids long. Diversity was assessed using a clonality score derived from Shannon entropy and using the Gini coefficient. In the repertoire networks, any two of the top 5000 CDR3 amino acid sequences were linked whenever the two sequences differed by an edit distance of one. For TRB CDR3 amino acid sequences, GLIPH2 was used to predict antigen specificity groups and MHC restriction. To flag known CMV, EBV, HIV or tissue antigen associations, CDR3 amino acid sequences were matched against VDJdb and McPAS-TCR. Pre-ART, post-ART and control groups were compared with Wilcoxon signed-rank tests and Holm-Bonferroni correction. TCRdb retrieved this table from immuneACCESS and kept in-frame rearrangements only. Not all clones are present; in checked studies, unresolved V genes account for under half, and no reason is known for the remainder. D and trimming were read from the DNA, whereas the V and J calls and clone size are those reported in that table. In this sample the table shows 20,000 to 30,000 clones, approximately 80% of which occur a single time. Around 6.1% of the sample comes from the top ten.

Including cysteine and phenylalanine, the CDR3 has 14 amino acids. Only CDR3 DNA is held: 42 bases, read in frame from base 1. Via the germline V gene, CDR1 is SGDLS and CDR2 YYNGEE. Between the V and J ends, shortened by 4 bases and 10 bases respectively, the junction contains 15 bases. Comment on this clone: Its recognized antigen is unknown. The record has no base qualities; no much larger clone is one base away.

Specimen: unsorted PBMCs, collected 4.4 years after starting antiretroviral therapy. This clonotype was sampled from a young man with HIV. Recombination joined TRBV9 with TRBJ1-6; the D region possibly corresponds to TRBD1 (5 bases align). The CDR3 region has the sequence CASSSGGGLSPLHF. The DNA reads as follows: TGTGCCAGCAGCTCAGGCGGGGGACTCTCACCCCTCCACTTT.